This is a list of T cell receptor beta chains from one sample in a study of memory CD4+ T cells and cytomegalovirus serostatus. Profiling relied on immunoSEQ multiplex PCR, and the TCRdb table lists in-frame clones only, not all of them. Of tens of thousands of clones listed, about 76% are singletons. Sample: memory CD4+ T cells from blood. These receptors came from an adult in good health and CMV-seropositive. The CDR3 runs from the conserved cysteine through the conserved F or W. A D gene is named only where the DNA matches it firmly. Some rows mark clone size as missing; the rest say once, few, many or name a class of expanded clone.

V,D,J,size,DNA,CDR3
TRBV4-2,TRBD2,TRBJ2-1,NA,TGTGCCAGCAGCCAAAAATTTGGGTTCAGCGGGAGTGACAATGAGCAGTTCTTC,CASSQKFGFSGSDNEQFF
TRBV28,NA,TRBJ1-2,NA,TGTGCCAGCAGCCCCCCCGGCAGAAGCATTAACTATGGCTACACCTTC,CASSPPGRSINYGYTF
TRBV7-6,NA,TRBJ1-2,NA,TGTGCCAGCAGCTTAGGGACAGTTGGCTATGGCTACACCTTC,CASSLGTVGYGYTF
TRBV27,TRBD1,TRBJ1-4,NA,TGTGCCAGCAGTCCCGGGACAGGGAATGAAAAACTGTTTTTT,CASSPGTGNEKLFF
TRBV6-1,NA,TRBJ1-4,NA,TGTGCCAGCAGCAATGGGGGGGATGCTGAAAAACTGTTTTTT,CASSNGGDAEKLFF
TRBV11-3,TRBD2,TRBJ2-1,NA,TGTGCCAGCAGCCCCAACAGCGCGGGAGGTTCCTACAATGAGCAGTTCTTC,CASSPNSAGGSYNEQFF
TRBV10-3,TRBD1,TRBJ1-5,once,TGTGCCATCACACAGGGGGCGAGTCAGCCCCAGCATTTT,CAITQGASQPQHF
TRBV7-8,NA,TRBJ1-2,NA,TGTGCCAGCAGCTCCAGGGACACCAACTATGGCTACACCTTC,CASSSRDTNYGYTF
TRBV28,NA,TRBJ2-6,NA,TGTGCCAGCACTTTGAGCTCTGGGGCCAACGTCCTGACTTTC,CASTLSSGANVLTF
TRBV29-1,NA,TRBJ1-5,few,TGCAGCGTTGGGGATGGGGGGAATCAGCCCCAGCATTTT,CSVGDGGNQPQHF
TRBV6-1,NA,TRBJ2-2,NA,TGTGCCAGCATTGCAGTGAACACCGGGGAGCTGTTTTTT,CASIAVNTGELFF
TRBV7-2,NA,TRBJ2-7,NA,TGTGCCAGCAGCTTATGGAACGAGCAGTACTTC,CASSLWNEQYF
TRBV11-3,TRBD2,TRBJ2-4,once,TGTGCCAGCAGCTTAGTAGGCGGGAGGGTAAGAGCCAAAAACATTCAGTACTTC,CASSLVGGRVRAKNIQYF
TRBV2,NA,TRBJ2-7,NA,TGTGCCAGCAGTCGGGACGGTTACGAGCAGTACTTC,CASSRDGYEQYF
TRBV6-5,TRBD2,TRBJ2-5,few,TGTGCCAGCAGGCGGGGGGGGCTACTCCAAGAGACCCAGTACTTC,CASRRGGLLQETQYF
TRBV18,NA,TRBJ2-7,once,TGTGCCAGCTCACCGCCCGGAAATCCCCGCTACGAGCAGTACTTC,CASSPPGNPRYEQYF
TRBV7-2,TRBD2,TRBJ2-3,NA,TGTGCCAGCAGCCGAGGACTAGCGGGTTCCACAGATACGCAGTATTTT,CASSRGLAGSTDTQYF
TRBV14,NA,TRBJ2-2,NA,TGTGCCAGCAGCCAAGTTGCGGGGTTCACCGGGGAGCTGTTTTTT,CASSQVAGFTGELFF
TRBV4-2,TRBD2,TRBJ2-2,NA,TGTGCCAGCAGCCAAGATCTAGCGGATATAAACACCGGGGAGCTGTTTTTT,CASSQDLADINTGELFF
TRBV6-1,TRBD1,TRBJ1-5,NA,TGTGCCAGCAGTGAAGCGGGACAGGTGGAACAGCCCCAGCATTTT,CASSEAGQVEQPQHF
TRBV30,NA,TRBJ1-4,few,TGTGCCTGGAGTATGGGACACAGTAATGAAAAACTGTTTTTT,CAWSMGHSNEKLFF
TRBV7-9,NA,TRBJ2-5,NA,TGTGCCAGCAGCTCCACAGGGAGGGAGACCCAGTACTTC,CASSSTGRETQYF
TRBV28,TRBD1,TRBJ1-4,few,TGTGCCAGCATCACAGGGGGATCGAGCGAAAAACTGTTTTTT,CASITGGSSEKLFF
TRBV19,NA,TRBJ1-5,medium-sized,TGTGCCAGTAGTATAACCTTCAATCAGCCCCAGCATTTT,CASSITFNQPQHF
TRBV20-1,NA,TRBJ2-5,NA,TGCAGTGCACAGACCCAAGAGACCCAGTACTTC,CSAQTQETQYF
TRBV7-8,NA,TRBJ2-1,few,TGTGCCAGCAGCTTACGTGTCGGCTCCTACAATGAGCAGTTCTTC,CASSLRVGSYNEQFF
TRBV18,NA,TRBJ2-3,NA,TGTGCCAGCTCACCGATTAGCACAGATACGCAGTATTTT,CASSPISTDTQYF
TRBV4-2,NA,TRBJ1-6,NA,TGTGCCAGCAGCCAAGACACCAGGGATAATTCACCCCTCCACTTT,CASSQDTRDNSPLHF
TRBV5-4,NA,TRBJ1-2,NA,TGTGCCAGCACCACCGAAAACGGACAGTGGGATTTGGGGACCTTC,CASTTENGQWDLGTF
TRBV30,NA,TRBJ1-5,NA,TGTGCCTGGACCCAAGGGGGGTTGCTTCAGCCCCAGCATTTT,CAWTQGGLLQPQHF
TRBV2,NA,TRBJ1-4,once,TGTGCCAGCAGATTTAATGAAAAACTGTTTTTT,CASRFNEKLFF
TRBV7-2,TRBD1,TRBJ1-1,few,TGTGCCAGCAGCATGACAGGGGTGAACACTGAAGCTTTCTTT,CASSMTGVNTEAFF
TRBV19,NA,TRBJ2-3,NA,TGTGCCAGTAGTATAGATTCGACAGCAGATACGCAGTATTTT,CASSIDSTADTQYF
TRBV18,NA,TRBJ2-1,few,TGTGCCAGCTCACCACCGAATCAGGGCCCCTACAATGAGCAGTTCTTC,CASSPPNQGPYNEQFF
TRBV11-3,TRBD2,TRBJ2-3,NA,TGTGCCAGCAGCCCTGGGACTAGCGGGCGCACAGATACGCAGTATTTT,CASSPGTSGRTDTQYF
TRBV5-1,NA,TRBJ2-5,once,TGCGCCAGCAGCGTGGAAGTCAGAGAGACCCAGTACTTC,CASSVEVRETQYF
TRBV7-2,TRBD2,TRBJ2-7,few,TGTGCCAGCAGCCCTCGACTAGCGGGTACCTACGAGCAGTACTTC,CASSPRLAGTYEQYF
TRBV7-2,TRBD2,TRBJ2-1,many,TGTGCCAGCAGCCCCGACAGCGGGGAGGACAATGAGCAGTTCTTC,CASSPDSGEDNEQFF
TRBV28,NA,TRBJ2-7,NA,TGTGCCAGCAGTCCCCCACCCTACGAGCAGTACTTC,CASSPPPYEQYF
TRBV7-2,TRBD2,TRBJ2-3,once,TGTGCCAGCAGGATGGGACTAGCGGGCCCAGATACGCAGTATTTT,CASRMGLAGPDTQYF
TRBV29-1,TRBD2,TRBJ2-7,NA,TGCAGCGTTTCTCGGACTAGCGTCTCCTACGAGCAGTACTTC,CSVSRTSVSYEQYF
TRBV30,NA,TRBJ1-4,NA,TGTGCCTGGAGTGTTGGGATCAATAATGAAAAACTGTTTTTT,CAWSVGINNEKLFF
TRBV7-9,TRBD1,TRBJ1-1,once,TGTGCCAGCAGACCGGGACAGGGGCCTAGGAACACTGAAGCTTTCTTT,CASRPGQGPRNTEAFF
TRBV27,NA,TRBJ1-6,NA,TGTGCCAGCAGTTTTAACAGGGAATATAATTCACCCCTCCACTTT,CASSFNREYNSPLHF
TRBV9,TRBD1,TRBJ1-5,NA,TGTGCCAGCAGCGTAGGCCCCGGGACAGGAGGAAGCAATCAGCCCCAGCATTTT,CASSVGPGTGGSNQPQHF
TRBV28,NA,TRBJ2-5,NA,TGTGCCACCACCCCCCTAATGGCAATAGAGACCCAGTACTTC,CATTPLMAIETQYF
TRBV12-5,NA,TRBJ2-3,NA,TGTGCTAGTGGTTTGGTACATATCCCGCAGTATTTT,CASGLVHIPQYF
TRBV19,TRBD2,TRBJ2-1,few,TGTGCCAGTAAAGCGGGGAGCTCCTACAATGAGCAGTTCTTC,CASKAGSSYNEQFF
TRBV28,TRBD1,TRBJ2-7,NA,TGTGCCAGCAGTTTCGACCCCCGGGACAGGGATGGCGAGCAGTACTTC,CASSFDPRDRDGEQYF
TRBV4-2,TRBD1,TRBJ2-6,NA,TGTGCCAGCAGCCAGGCGACAGGGTCCCTCGTTGGGGCCAACGTCCTGACTTTC,CASSQATGSLVGANVLTF
TRBV6-5,NA,TRBJ2-3,NA,TGTGCCAGCAGTTACGCAGGGGTTAGAGATACGCAGTATTTT,CASSYAGVRDTQYF
TRBV19,NA,TRBJ2-7,NA,TGTGCCAGTAGCCCTATCGGTTCTCTGGGCCTCTACGAGCAGTACTTC,CASSPIGSLGLYEQYF
TRBV30,TRBD1,TRBJ1-4,NA,TGTGCCTGGACCGGACAGGGGATGGGTGAAAAACTGTTTTTT,CAWTGQGMGEKLFF